Listed below are T cell receptor beta chains from one sample, sequenced in a study of control samples from healthy donors and cancer patients. Libraries were prepared by immunoSEQ multiplex PCR; TCRdb keeps only in-frame clonotypes and omits some of them. Of more than 10,000 clones in the sample, roughly 94% were seen once. The sequenced sample consisted of PBMCs. These receptors were obtained from a man aged 65-85 years with head and neck cancer. Each CDR3 is given with its conserved first and last residue. D genes are given only for firm matches. Some rows mark clone size as missing; the rest say once, few, many or name a class of expanded clone.

D gene,J gene,clone size,V gene,CDR3 protein,CDR3 DNA
-,TRBJ1-4,-,TRBV30,CAWNRGGRTNEKLFF,TGTGCCTGGAATCGCGGGGGCCGGACTAATGAAAAACTGTTTTTT
TRBD1,TRBJ2-2,-,TRBV7-9,CASSKGQLGGGELFF,TGTGCCAGCAGCAAGGGACAGTTGGGCGGCGGGGAGCTGTTTTTT
TRBD2,TRBJ2-7,-,TRBV27,CASSFRPGLAGGGAYEQYF,TGTGCCAGCAGTTTCCGACCGGGACTAGCGGGAGGGGGGGCCTACGAGCAGTACTTC
-,TRBJ2-1,-,TRBV2,CASSEGHNEQFF,TGTGCCAGCAGTGAAGGGCACAATGAGCAGTTCTTC
-,TRBJ2-2,-,TRBV2,CASRWDTGELFF,TGTGCCAGCAGGTGGGACACCGGGGAGCTGTTTTTT
-,TRBJ2-7,-,TRBV4-1,CASSQVAGYSYEQYF,TGCGCCAGCAGCCAAGTTGCAGGATACTCCTACGAGCAGTACTTC
-,TRBJ2-7,-,TRBV7-9,CASSKGRLEPYEQYF,TGTGCCAGCAGCAAAGGGAGACTAGAGCCTTACGAGCAGTACTTC
TRBD2,TRBJ2-2,-,TRBV11-3,CASSPAASGRRANTGELFF,TGTGCCAGCAGTCCCGCGGCTAGCGGGAGGCGCGCGAACACCGGGGAGCTGTTTTTT
-,TRBJ2-7,-,TRBV11-2,CASSGHYEQYF,TGTGCCAGCTCAGGGCACTACGAGCAGTACTTC
TRBD2,TRBJ2-1,-,TRBV15,CATSRSSGSSREQFF,TGTGCCACCAGCAGATCTAGCGGGAGCTCGCGGGAGCAGTTCTTC
-,TRBJ2-7,large,TRBV5-1,CASSLTPGDYEQYF,TGCGCCAGCAGCTTGACGCCGGGAGATTACGAGCAGTACTTC
TRBD2,TRBJ2-1,-,TRBV30,CAWNPFKGTSGPVQDEQFF,TGTGCCTGGAACCCCTTCAAAGGGACTAGCGGACCGGTTCAGGATGAGCAGTTCTTC
-,TRBJ1-2,-,TRBV6-4,CASRFQTGIGHGYTF,TGTGCCAGCCGATTTCAAACAGGGATCGGTCATGGCTACACCTTC
TRBD2,TRBJ2-1,-,TRBV5-1,CASSPGGSGRGYNEQFF,TGCGCCAGCAGCCCCGGGGGGAGCGGGAGGGGGTACAATGAGCAGTTCTTC
-,TRBJ1-4,-,TRBV12-3/TRBV12-4,CASSSLDEKLFF,TGTGCCAGCAGCTCTCTGGATGAAAAACTGTTTTTT
-,TRBJ2-1,-,TRBV10-1,CASSPGGSSYNEQFF,TGCGCCAGCAGCCCCGGGGGAAGCTCCTACAATGAGCAGTTCTTC
TRBD1,TRBJ2-2,-,TRBV7-6,CASSLRGGQGSGELFF,TGTGCCAGCAGCTTACGGGGGGGACAGGGGTCCGGGGAGCTGTTTTTT
TRBD1,TRBJ2-3,-,TRBV6-1,CASSERDRNTDTQYF,TGTGCCAGCAGTGAAAGGGACAGAAACACAGATACGCAGTATTTT
TRBD2,TRBJ2-7,-,TRBV3-1/TRBV3-2,CASSRGTSGGHYEQYF,TGTGCCAGCAGCCGGGGGACTAGCGGGGGGCACTACGAGCAGTACTTC
TRBD1,TRBJ2-2,-,TRBV2,CASSLGQGYTGELFF,TGTGCCAGCAGCCTCGGACAGGGATACACCGGGGAGCTGTTTTTT